This T cell receptor (beta chain) was found in a study of cytomegalovirus exposure and HLA in healthy donors. Study details: Researchers previously reported finding fewer than 140 million unique TCR beta sequences from roughly 170 million T cells. Whole-study results and caveats: A later analysis linked a missense DCLRE1C variant to TCR beta V- and J-gene trimming. A later look showed TCR association rates differing by HLA locus, highest for DRB1 and lowest for HLA-C.

Nominal health characterized the donors when sampled, though unrecorded immune exposures were likely. Comments on this clone: The antigen remains unidentified.

The CDR3 sequence is 13 residues long. V gave up 8 bases and J gave up 2 bases; unmatched junction bases: 6. Germline lookup yields CDR1 GTSNPN and CDR2 SVGIG (reference sequence). The PCR had 60 Vbeta and 13 Jbeta primers. Assay used: immunoSEQ multiplex PCR; TCRdb lists only in-frame clones, some missing. The sample yields about 140,000 clones, approximately 79% seen once. The clonotype originates from a female donor in good health and CMV-seronegative. Specimen: PBMCs. The chain uses TRBV30 and TRBJ1-3; 7 nucleotides match TRBD1. This CDR3 is CAAEQGTGNTIYF. In DNA form, the CDR3 reads TGTGCCGCAGAACAGGGGACTGGAAACACCATATATTTT.